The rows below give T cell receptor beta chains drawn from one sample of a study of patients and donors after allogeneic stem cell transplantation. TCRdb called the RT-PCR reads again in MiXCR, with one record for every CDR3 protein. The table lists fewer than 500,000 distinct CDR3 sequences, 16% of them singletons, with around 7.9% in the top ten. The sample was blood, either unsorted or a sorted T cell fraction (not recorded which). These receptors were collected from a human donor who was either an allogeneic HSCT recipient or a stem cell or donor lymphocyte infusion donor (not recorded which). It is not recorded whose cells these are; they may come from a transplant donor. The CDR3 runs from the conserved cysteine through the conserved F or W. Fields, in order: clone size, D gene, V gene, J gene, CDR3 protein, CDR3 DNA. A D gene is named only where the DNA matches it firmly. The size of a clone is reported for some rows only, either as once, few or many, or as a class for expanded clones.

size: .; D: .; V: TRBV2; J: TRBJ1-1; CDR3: CASSRRENTEAFF; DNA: TGTGCCAGCAGCCGCAGGGAAAACACTGAAGCTTTCTTT
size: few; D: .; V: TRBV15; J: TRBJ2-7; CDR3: CATSRVNYEQYF; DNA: TGTGCCACCAGCAGGGTGAACTACGAGCAGTACTTC
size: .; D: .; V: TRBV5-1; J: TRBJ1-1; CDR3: CASSLIRIDEAFF; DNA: TGCGCCAGCAGCTTGATAAGGATCGATGAAGCTTTCTTT
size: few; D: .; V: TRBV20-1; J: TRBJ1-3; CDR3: CSARKTRGNTIYF; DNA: TGCAGTGCTAGAAAGACCCGGGGAAACACCATATATTTT
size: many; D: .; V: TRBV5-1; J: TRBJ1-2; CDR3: CASSLGLGYTF; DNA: TGCGCCAGCAGCTTGGGACTGGGCTACACCTTC
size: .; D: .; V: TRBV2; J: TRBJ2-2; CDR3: CASSELRTYTGELFF; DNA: TGTGCCAGCAGTGAGCTGAGGACCTACACCGGGGAGCTGTTTTTT
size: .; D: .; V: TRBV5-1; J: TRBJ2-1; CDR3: CASSLVQGGVYNEQFF; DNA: TGCGCCAGCAGCTTGGTTCAGGGAGGCGTCTACAATGAGCAGTTCTTC
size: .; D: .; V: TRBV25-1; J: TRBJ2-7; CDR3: CASSESGSYLSYEQYF; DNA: TGTGCCAGCAGTGAATCAGGCTCCTACCTCTCCTACGAGCAGTACTTC
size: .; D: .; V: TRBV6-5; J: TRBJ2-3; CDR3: CASSSATDTEYF; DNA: TGTGCCAGCAGTTCCGCCACAGATACGGAGTATTTT
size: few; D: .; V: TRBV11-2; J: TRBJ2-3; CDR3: CASRPGWVSDTQYF; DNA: TGTGCCAGCAGACCCGGTTGGGTTTCAGATACGCAGTATTTT
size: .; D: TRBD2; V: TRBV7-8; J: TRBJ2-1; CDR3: CASSYRAGGINEQFF; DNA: TGTGCCAGCAGCTATAGAGCGGGGGGGATCAATGAGCAGTTCTTC
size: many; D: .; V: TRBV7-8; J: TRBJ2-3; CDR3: CASSPFRGTPTDTQYF; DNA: TGTGCCAGCAGCCCCTTCCGAGGGACCCCCACAGATACGCAGTATTTT
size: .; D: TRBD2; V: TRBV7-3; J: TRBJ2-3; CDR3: CASSLGPPGGTQYF; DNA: TGTGCCAGCAGCTTAGGACCTCCGGGGGGGACGCAGTATTTT
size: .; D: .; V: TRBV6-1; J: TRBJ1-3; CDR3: CASSVGGFGNTIYF; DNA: TGTGCCAGCAGTGTGGGGGGATTCGGAAACACCATATATTTT
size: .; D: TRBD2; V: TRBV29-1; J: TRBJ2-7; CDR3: CSVLGRAYEQYF; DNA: TGCAGCGTGCTCGGGAGGGCCTACGAGCAGTACTTC
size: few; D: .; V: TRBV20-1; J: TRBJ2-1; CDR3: CSLRGGGSYNEQFF; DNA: TGCAGTCTTAGGGGAGGGGGCTCCTACAATGAGCAGTTCTTC
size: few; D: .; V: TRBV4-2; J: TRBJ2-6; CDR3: CASSQEGGTGANVLTF; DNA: TGTGCCAGCAGCCAAGAAGGGGGGACGGGGGCCAACGTCCTGACTTTC
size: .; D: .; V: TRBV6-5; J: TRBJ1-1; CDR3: CASSYGVIAFF; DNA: TGTGCCAGCAGTTACGGGGTAATAGCTTTCTTT
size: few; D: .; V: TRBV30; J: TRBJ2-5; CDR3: CAWIEEQETQYF; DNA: TGTGCCTGGATAGAAGAACAAGAGACCCAGTACTTC
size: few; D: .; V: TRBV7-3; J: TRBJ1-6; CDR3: CASSLRERGGSSPLHF; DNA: TGTGCCAGCAGCTTAAGGGAACGGGGAGGGAGTTCACCCCTCCACTTT
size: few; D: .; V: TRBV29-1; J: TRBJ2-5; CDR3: CSVEGRRDNVGTQYF; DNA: TGCAGCGTTGAAGGGCGGCGGGACAATGTCGGGACCCAGTACTTC
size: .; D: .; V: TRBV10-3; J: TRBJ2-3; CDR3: CAISDRTSRTDTQYF; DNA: TGTGCCATCAGTGATAGGACATCGAGAACAGATACGCAGTATTTT
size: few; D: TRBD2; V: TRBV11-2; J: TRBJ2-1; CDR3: CATLSGSSYNEQFF; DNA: TGTGCCACGTTAAGCGGGAGCTCCTACAATGAGCAGTTCTTC
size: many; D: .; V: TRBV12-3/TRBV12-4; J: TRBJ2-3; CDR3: CASSRRRHVTSTDTQYF; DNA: TGTGCCAGCAGTCGACGCCGACATGTTACTAGCACAGATACGCAGTATTTT
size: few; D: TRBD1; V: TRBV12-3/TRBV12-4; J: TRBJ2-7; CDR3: CASGTGGYEQYF; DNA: TGTGCCAGCGGGACAGGGGGATACGAGCAGTACTTC
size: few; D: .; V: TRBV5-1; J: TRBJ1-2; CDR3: CASSRVDSSKGYTF; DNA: TGCGCCAGCTCACGGGTTGACAGTTCGAAAGGCTACACCTTC
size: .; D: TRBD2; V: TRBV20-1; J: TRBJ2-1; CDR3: CSAWTSGGLNNEQFF; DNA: TGCAGTGCATGGACTAGCGGGGGCCTAAACAATGAGCAGTTCTTC
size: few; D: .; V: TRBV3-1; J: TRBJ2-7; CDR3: CASSQKGSQYF; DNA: TGTGCCAGCAGCCAAAAGGGGTCGCAGTACTTC
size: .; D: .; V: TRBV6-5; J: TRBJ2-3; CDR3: CASSSSGMGTDTQYF; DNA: TGTGCCAGCAGTTCAAGTGGGATGGGCACAGATACGCAGTATTTT
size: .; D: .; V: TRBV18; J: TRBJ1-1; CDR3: CASSPKVNTEAFF; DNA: TGTGCCAGCTCACCAAAGGTGAACACTGAAGCTTTCTTT
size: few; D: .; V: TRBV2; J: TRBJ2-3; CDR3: CASRGVSTTSTDTQYF; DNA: TGTGCCAGCAGAGGCGTCTCTACAACTAGCACAGATACGCAGTATTTT
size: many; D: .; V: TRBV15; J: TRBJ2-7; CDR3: CATSRDPSGRGRFYEQYF; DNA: TGTGCCACCAGCAGAGATCCCTCTGGCAGGGGACGCTTCTACGAGCAGTACTTC
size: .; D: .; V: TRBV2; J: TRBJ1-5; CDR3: CASENGRNQPQHF; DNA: TGTGCCAGTGAAAACGGCCGCAATCAGCCCCAGCATTTT
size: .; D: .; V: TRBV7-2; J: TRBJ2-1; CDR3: CASSLGGAGGNEQFF; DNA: TGTGCCAGCAGCTTAGGGGGGGCCGGGGGCAATGAGCAGTTCTTC
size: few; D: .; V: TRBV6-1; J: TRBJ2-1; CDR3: CASRQGGSYNEQFF; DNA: TGTGCCAGCAGACAGGGTGGATCCTACAATGAGCAGTTCTTC
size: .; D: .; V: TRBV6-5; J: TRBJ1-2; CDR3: CASSFRGGYTF; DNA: TGTGCCAGCAGTTTCAGGGGCGGCTACACCTTC
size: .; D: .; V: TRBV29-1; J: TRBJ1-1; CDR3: CSACRGATEAFF; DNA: TGCAGCGCGTGCAGGGGTGCCACTGAAGCTTTCTTT
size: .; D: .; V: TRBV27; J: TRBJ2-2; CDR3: CASRGGTYDNTGELFF; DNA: TGTGCCAGCAGGGGCGGGACCTACGATAACACCGGGGAGCTGTTTTTT
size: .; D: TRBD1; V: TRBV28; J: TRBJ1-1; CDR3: CASSLPGTGKEAFF; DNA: TGTGCCAGCAGCCTCCCAGGGACAGGGAAAGAAGCTTTCTTT
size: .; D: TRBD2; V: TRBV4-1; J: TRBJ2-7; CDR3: CASSQLDGGSMYEQYF; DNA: TGCGCCAGCAGCCAACTTGACGGGGGGAGTATGTACGAGCAGTACTTC
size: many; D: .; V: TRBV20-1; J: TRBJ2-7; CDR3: CSVQNPGTANYEQYF; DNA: TGCAGTGTTCAAAACCCCGGGACGGCAAACTACGAGCAGTACTTC
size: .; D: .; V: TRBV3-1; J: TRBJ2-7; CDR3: CASSFSTSLKTYEQYF; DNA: TGTGCCAGCAGCTTTTCCACTAGCCTCAAGACCTACGAGCAGTACTTC
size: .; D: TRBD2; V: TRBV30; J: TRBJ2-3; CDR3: CAWSAPGGSTDTQYF; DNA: TGTGCCTGGAGCGCCCCGGGGGGTAGCACAGATACGCAGTATTTT
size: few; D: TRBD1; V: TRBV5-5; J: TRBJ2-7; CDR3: CASSRQGPTYEQYF; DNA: TGTGCCAGCAGCCGACAGGGCCCTACCTACGAGCAGTACTTC
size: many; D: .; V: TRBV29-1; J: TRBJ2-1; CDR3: CSADRQGSNEQFF; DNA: TGCAGCGCCGACCGTCAGGGGAGCAATGAGCAGTTCTTC
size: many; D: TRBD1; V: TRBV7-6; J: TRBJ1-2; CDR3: CASSAKSGTGNYGYTF; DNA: TGTGCCAGCAGCGCCAAATCCGGGACAGGGAACTATGGCTACACCTTC
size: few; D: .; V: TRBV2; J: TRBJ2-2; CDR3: CASSEKTSWYTGELFF; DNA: TGTGCCAGCAGTGAAAAGACTAGTTGGTACACCGGGGAGCTGTTTTTT
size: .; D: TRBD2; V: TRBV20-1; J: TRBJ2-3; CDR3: CSARKVAGGYTQYF; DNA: TGCAGTGCTAGAAAGGTAGCGGGAGGCTATACGCAGTATTTT
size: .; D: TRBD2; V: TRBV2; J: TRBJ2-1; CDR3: CASAGLTSYNEQFF; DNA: TGTGCCAGCGCGGGACTAACATCCTACAATGAGCAGTTCTTC
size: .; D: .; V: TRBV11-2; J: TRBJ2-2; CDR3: CASSLDRFTGELFF; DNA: TGTGCCAGCAGCTTAGACAGGTTTACCGGGGAGCTGTTTTTT
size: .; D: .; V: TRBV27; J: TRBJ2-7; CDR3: CASSLVLAVPYEQYF; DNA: TGTGCCAGCAGTTTGGTCCTAGCTGTCCCCTACGAGCAGTACTTC
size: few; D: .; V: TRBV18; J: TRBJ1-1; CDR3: CASSTGPEAFF; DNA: TGTGCCAGCTCAACGGGCCCTGAAGCTTTCTTT
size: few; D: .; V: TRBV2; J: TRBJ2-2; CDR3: CASREQGTWTGELFF; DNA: TGTGCCAGCAGAGAGCAGGGGACGTGGACCGGGGAGCTGTTTTTT
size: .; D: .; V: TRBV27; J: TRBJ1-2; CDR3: CASSFTLNYGYTF; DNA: TGTGCCAGCAGTTTCACACTTAACTATGGCTACACCTTC